This TCR beta chain was recovered during a study of blood T cell repertoires in COVID-19 (dated by TCRdb to about 2020). A note on the overall study: Samples from collaborators originated in the United States, Italy and Spain and spanned both the acute and convalescent phases of COVID-19. The prospective study material was composed of cDNA or gDNA derived from T cells, B-cell-depleted T cells, or PBMCs. The samples were drawn from two sources: the first 160 participants of the ongoing ImmuneRACE study, and over 1,000 subjects contributed by 6 global collaborators. The repertoires were released in a freely available public database intended as a resource for research on the immune response to SARS-CoV-2. Deeply sampled blood TCRbeta repertoires from subjects exposed to, actively infected with, or recovered from COVID-19 were included in the dataset. Where available, HLA class I and class II types were taken from metadata supplied by the sample provider and were not determined by assay-based typing. A de-identified subject ID, COVID-19 status, age in years and sex were almost always included in the sample metadata. Paper-wide results and their limitations: Clinical and demographic metadata were provided uncurated, with the amount varying by source and participant.

The CDR3 spans 15 residues, from the cysteine through the phenylalanine. CDR3 DNA only is kept here, 45 bases in frame from base 1. A distance of 11 bases separates the germline ends of V and J, which lose 3 bases and 0 bases respectively. CDR1 and CDR2, looked up from the germline V gene, are ENHRY and SYGVKD. Comment on this clone: This clone's antigen is unknown. No quality values exist for individual bases; no much larger clone is one base distant.

TCRbeta CDR3 regions were amplified from genomic DNA by means of the immunoSEQ Assay, a bias-controlled multiplex PCR. The study's processing was this. Within the assay, amplification of reference gene primers was used to estimate how many nucleated cells each sample contained. Sequence reads were collapsed and filtered to measure the absolute abundance of every unique TCRbeta CDR3 rearrangement. For each sample, productive Simpson clonality was calculated as the square root of Simpson's diversity index over productive rearrangements. This is the immuneACCESS table as TCRdb keeps it, with only in-frame sequences that have V and J called. A part of the clones is gone; compared with another copy, unresolved V genes explain less than half, and the rest is unexplained. V and J calls and clone size are given by that table; D and trimming were obtained from the DNA. The sample yields about 270,000 clones; 89% were counted once. Of the sample, around 1.9% is held by the ten largest clones.

Enrolling through a virtual design, the prospective study's participants ranged in age from roughly 18 to 100 years and lived across 24 United States geographic areas. In the prospective study, participants were assigned to cohorts based on the clinical history participants reported in a screening survey and a study questionnaire. Recovered participants in ImmuneRACE Cohort 3 were defined as having two consecutive negative NP/OP PCR tests, clearance from a healthcare professional, or resolution of symptoms. In the prospective study, whole blood, serum and a nasopharyngeal or oropharyngeal swab were collected from each participant by mobile phlebotomists. Over an approximately 2-month period, participants in the prospective study had the option of providing additional blood draws and questionnaires. Prospective study blood samples were shipped either frozen or at room temperature before DNA extraction.

Material for sequencing was PBMCs or T cells enriched from blood (not recorded which). Recombination linked TRBV10-3 to TRBJ1-1; the D gene is not confidently resolved. The source of this sequence is a woman aged 55-69 years who had recovered from COVID-19. The CDR3 in this case is CAISDSRLMNTEAFF. The bases are TGTGCCATCAGTGACTCGCGCCTAATGAACACTGAAGCTTTCTTT.